These 17 T cell receptor beta chains originate from one sample sequenced in a study of blood T cell repertoires in COVID-19. Sequencing used immunoSEQ multiplex PCR; TCRdb keeps in-frame clones, though not all of them. Among some 150,000 clones listed, more than 75% were seen once. What was sequenced was peripheral blood. The receptors originated from a man in his sixties with acute or convalescent COVID-19.

Only one count was recorded for this clone. The rearrangement links TRBV7-9 to TRBJ1-1; 7 bases are a match to TRBD1. With V trimmed by 3 bases and J by 3 bases, 1 base remained unmatched. Per germline, CDR1 SEHNR and CDR2 FQNEAQ (reference sequence). The CDR3 has 13 amino acids. In DNA, the CDR3 is TGTGCCAGCAGCTTCACAGGGGACACTGAAGCTTTCTTT. Translation gives CASSFTGDTEAFF.

This sequence joins TRBV5-4 and TRBJ2-3; possible D gene TRBD2, 6 bases. Trimming removed 4 bases at V and 4 bases at J, with 16 bases between. The CDR3 loop spans 15 amino acids. In germline, CDR1 is SGHNT, CDR2 YYREEE (reference sequence). CDR3 protein: CASSPTSGSADTQYF. DNA for the CDR3: TGTGCCAGCAGCCCGACTAGTGGTAGCGCAGATACGCAGTATTTT.

This chain links TRBV10-3 with TRBJ2-6, with TRBD1 identical over 7 bases. The CDR3 covers 18 residues. V gave up 10 bases and J gave up 0 bases; unmatched junction bases: 15. Germline V gene lookup returns CDR1 ENHRY and CDR2 SYGVKD. Written as DNA, the CDR3 is TGTGCCACCGACGCCCGAGGGACAGCGTACTCTGGGGCCAACGTCCTGACTTTC. It is translated as CATDARGTAYSGANVLTF.

V gene TRBV3-1 (or the pseudogene TRBV3-2) combines with J gene TRBJ2-6; D ambiguous. Germline V gives CDR1 LGHDT, CDR2 YNNKEL (reference sequence). The CDR3 extends over 14 amino acids. V dropped 4 bases and J dropped 1 base, with 5 bases sitting between them. CDR3 DNA sequence: TGTGCCAGCAGCCCTTCTTCTGGGGCCAACGTCCTGACTTTC. Residues: CASSPSSGANVLTF.

This clone was seen a single time. The chain couples TRBV7-9 to TRBJ2-1, with no clear D. The V end lost 2 bases, the J end lost 5 bases, and 7 bases lay between the germline ends. Germline V gene sequence: CDR1 SEHNR, CDR2 FQNEAQ (reference sequence). The CDR3 runs 13 residues. The CDR3 spells CASSLPPNNEQFF. The CDR3 DNA reads TGTGCCAGCAGCTTACCTCCTAACAATGAGCAGTTCTTC.

The chain is built from TRBV28 and TRBJ1-6, with 7 bases identical to TRBD1. Germline loops: CDR1 MDHEN, CDR2 SYDVKM. V lost 8 bases and J lost 8; bases outside the gene matches: 9. The CDR3 is made up of 14 amino acids. The CDR3: CASYSGGGDSPLHF. The CDR3, as DNA: TGTGCCAGCTATAGTGGAGGGGGCGATTCACCCCTCCACTTT.

This clone occurred once. V is TRBV7-2 and J is TRBJ1-4; D gene uncertain. Germline V gene lookup returns CDR1 SGHTA and CDR2 FQGNSA. V lost 5 bases, J lost 4 bases, and 8 bases lay in between. The CDR3 runs to 13 residues. The CDR3 loop reads CASSGQLNEKLFF. DNA of the CDR3: TGTGCCAGCAGCGGGCAGCTTAATGAAAAACTGTTTTTT. Together with reference TRBV7-2 and TRBJ1-4, the CDR3 gives the full variable domain: GAGVSQSPSNKVTEKGKDVELRCDPISGHTALYWYRQSLGQGLEFLIYFQGNSAPDKSGLPSDRFSAERTGGSVSTLTIQRTQQEDSAVYLCASSGQLNEKLFFGSGTQLSVL.

The chain recombines TRBV15 with TRBJ1-4; D is ambiguous. The V and J ends lost 3 bases and 8 bases respectively, with 10 bases between them. The CDR3 runs to 13 residues. The germline V gene encodes CDR1 LNHNV and CDR2 YYDKDF (reference sequence). As DNA, the CDR3 is TGTGCCACCAGCAGGGACTTAGGAGAAAAACTGTTTTTT. It specifies CATSRDLGEKLFF.

In DNA, the CDR3 is TGTGCCAGCAGCCCGCGGGCCTTCTACGAGCAGTACTTC. It is translated as CASSPRAFYEQYF. This chain uses TRBV5-6 with TRBJ2-7, with D possibly matching TRBD2 (5 bases). V lost 4 bases to trimming and J lost 3 bases, with 11 bases between them. There are 13 residues in the CDR3. Germline CDR1 reads SGHDT; CDR2 reads YYEEEE.

This clone is a singleton in its sample. The chain combines TRBV27 with TRBJ2-5; D perhaps matches TRBD2 (5 bases). Germline values: CDR1 MNHEY, CDR2 SMNVEV (reference sequence). The germline V and J ends were trimmed by 6 bases and 7 bases, with 12 bases remaining between them. There are 12 residues in the CDR3. The CDR3, as DNA: TGTGCCAGCAGCAGTAGCGAAGGGACCCAGTACTTC. It codes for CASSSSEGTQYF.

CDR3 sequence reads: CASSGDRGNTGELFF. The CDR3 coding sequence is TGTGCCAGCAGCGGGGACAGGGGTAACACCGGGGAGCTGTTTTTT. The V gene is TRBV7-6, the J gene TRBJ2-2, with 10 bases lining up with TRBD1. The CDR3 is made up of 15 amino acids. Unmatched junction bases numbered 2, after V lost 5 bases and J lost 2 bases. Germline CDR1 is SGHVS and CDR2 is FNYEAQ.

The chain uses TRBV19 and TRBJ2-7, with a weak D call TRBD1 (5 bases). The CDR3 has 11 amino acids. Germline CDR1 and CDR2: LNHDA and SQIVND (reference sequence). V was cut by 6 bases and J by 5 bases, with 8 bases left in between. The CDR3 coding sequence is TGTGCCAGTAGCAGGGCGCACGAGCAGTACTTC. Its protein product is CASSRAHEQYF. The full variable domain, its missing parts supplied by reference TRBV19 and TRBJ2-7, is DGGITQSPKYLFRKEGQNVTLSCEQNLNHDAMYWYRQDPGQGLRLIYYSQIVNDFQKGDIAEGYSVSREKKESFPLTVTSAQKNPTAFYLCASSRAHEQYFGPGTRLTVT.

V gene TRBV7-8 combines with J gene TRBJ2-1, with TRBD2 matching 8 bases. V shed 5 bases and J 8 bases; nucleotides not matched to a gene: 11. This CDR3 region has 15 residues. Germline CDR1 and CDR2: SGHVS and FQNEAQ. CDR3: CASSAAGLGFDEQFF. CDR3 sequence (DNA): TGTGCCAGCAGCGCCGCGGGACTAGGTTTCGATGAGCAGTTCTTC.

J is TRBJ1-2 and V is TRBV11-2, with 11 bases identical to TRBD1. Germline values: CDR1 SGHAT, CDR2 FQNNGV. This CDR3 is 14 amino acids long. V lost 4 bases to trimming and J lost 4 bases; unmatched junction nucleotides: 2. DNA for the CDR3: TGTGCCAGCAGCTCCGGGACAGGGGGCTATGGCTACACCTTC. It translates to CASSSGTGGYGYTF.

The chain has TRBV7-2 and TRBJ1-2; D gene uncertain. This CDR3 comprises 13 residues. Germline V gives CDR1 SGHTA, CDR2 FQGNSA. With 3 bases removed from V and 1 base from J, the gap between germline ends came to 6 bases. Here the CDR3 reads CASSLYGNYGYTF. The DNA for the CDR3 is TGTGCCAGCAGCTTGTACGGTAACTATGGCTACACCTTC.

The rearrangement links TRBV27 to TRBJ2-5, with 11 bases that match TRBD2. V shed 3 bases and J 4 bases; nucleotides not matched to a gene: 7. CDR3 length: 16 residues. In germline, CDR1 is MNHEY, CDR2 SMNVEV (reference sequence). CDR3 DNA sequence: TGTGCCAGCAGTTTGGGAGGAGGGACTAGCGGAGAGACCCAGTACTTC. It is translated as CASSLGGGTSGETQYF.

A remark on this clone: Other DNA sequences in this specimen translate into the identical CDR3. V and J are TRBV27 and TRBJ2-7, with 9 bases fitting TRBD2. Unmatched junction bases numbered 21, after V lost 5 bases and J lost 4 bases. CDR3 length: 19 amino acids. Germline-derived CDR1 and CDR2 are MNHEY and SMNVEV (reference sequence). The CDR3 region has the DNA TGTGCCAGCAGTCCGCGGCAGGGGGGGACTAGCTGGAGCTCTTACGAGCAGTACTTC. Its protein product is CASSPRQGGTSWSSYEQYF.